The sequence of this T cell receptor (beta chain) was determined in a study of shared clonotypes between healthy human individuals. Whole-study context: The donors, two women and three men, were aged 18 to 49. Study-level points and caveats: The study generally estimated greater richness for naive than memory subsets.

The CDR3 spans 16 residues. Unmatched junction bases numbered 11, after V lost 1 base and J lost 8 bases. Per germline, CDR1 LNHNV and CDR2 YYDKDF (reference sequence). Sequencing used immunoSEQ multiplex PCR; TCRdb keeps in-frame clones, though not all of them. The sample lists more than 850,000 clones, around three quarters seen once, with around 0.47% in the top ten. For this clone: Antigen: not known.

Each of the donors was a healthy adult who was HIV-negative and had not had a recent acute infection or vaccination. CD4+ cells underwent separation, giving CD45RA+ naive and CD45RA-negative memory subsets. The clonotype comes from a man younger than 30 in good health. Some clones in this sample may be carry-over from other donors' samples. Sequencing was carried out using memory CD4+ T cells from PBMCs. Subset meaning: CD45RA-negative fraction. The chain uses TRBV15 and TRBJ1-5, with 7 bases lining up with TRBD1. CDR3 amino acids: CATSRAPGQRVEPQHF. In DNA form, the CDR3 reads TGTGCCACCAGCAGAGCTCCGGGACAGAGAGTGGAGCCCCAGCATTTT.